Below are 12 T cell receptor beta chains sequenced from a single sample in a study of T cell clonotyping in hematopoietic cell transplantation. The protocol was immunoSEQ multiplex PCR, while the TCRdb copy is restricted to in-frame clones and leaves out a portion. In the table there are 35,000 to 45,000 clones, 85% to 95% of which are singletons. Time point specified: recipient sample about 28 days before transplant, after cytoreduction. The starting material was peripheral blood mononuclear cells, obtained before stem cell transplant. Receptors were obtained from a man aged 40-49 years with chronic myeloid leukemia. Some clones in this sample may be carry-over from other donors' samples.

The V gene is TRBV30, the J gene TRBJ2-7, with D tentatively TRBD2 (5 bases). This CDR3 is 13 amino acids long. Trimming cost V 3 bases and J 6 bases, with 15 bases left between them. The germline V gene has CDR1 GTSNPN and CDR2 SVGIG (reference sequence). The chain's CDR3 is CAWSQRAKGEQYF. The CDR3 DNA is TGTGCCTGGAGCCAGAGGGCAAAGGGCGAGCAGTACTTC.

This rearrangement joins TRBV30 to TRBJ1-5; the match to TRBD1 covers 7 bases. From germline, CDR1 is GTSNPN and CDR2 SVGIG (reference sequence). This CDR3 comprises 13 residues. The V and J ends lost 2 bases and 5 bases, in that order; junction bases with no gene match: 3. The CDR3: CAWSPRGDQPQHF. The CDR3 DNA follows: TGTGCCTGGAGTCCCAGGGGGGATCAGCCCCAGCATTTT. Full variable domain (rest looked up from reference TRBV30 and TRBJ1-5): SQTIHQWPATLVQPVGSPLSLECTVEGTSNPNLYWYRQAAGRGLQLLFYSVGIGQISSEVPQNLSASRPQDRQFILSSKKLLLSDSGFYLCAWSPRGDQPQHFGDGTRLSIL.

The chain carries TRBV28 and TRBJ1-1; tentatively, D is TRBD1 (5 bases). Between the trimmed V and J ends, which lost 6 bases and 8 bases, there was a span of 10 bases. This CDR3 is built from 11 residues. Germline V gives CDR1 MDHEN, CDR2 SYDVKM. This CDR3 reads CASSLRGEAFF. CDR3 coding DNA: TGTGCCAGCAGCTTGAGGGGAGAAGCTTTCTTT. Filled out from reference TRBV28 and TRBJ1-1, the complete variable domain reads DVKVTQSSRYLVKRTGEKVFLECVQDMDHENMFWYRQDPGLGLRLIYFSYDVKMKEKGDIPEGYSVSREKKERFSLILESASTNQTSMYLCASSLRGEAFFGQGTRLTVV.

The chain combines TRBV6-5 with TRBJ2-1; D not resolved. V was shortened by 6 bases and J by 9 bases, with 12 bases between the two germline ends. CDR3 length equals 12 residues. Germline V gives CDR1 MNHEY, CDR2 SVGAGI. CDR3 residues: CASSPGVGEQFF. For the CDR3, the DNA is TGTGCCAGCAGCCCGGGTGTCGGTGAGCAGTTCTTC.

This clone was recorded only once. The chain couples TRBV28 to TRBJ2-3; 10 bases align to TRBD2. Germline CDR1 is MDHEN and CDR2 is SYDVKM. The CDR3 extends over 19 amino acids. The V gene end was trimmed by 4 bases and the J gene end by 0 bases; junction bases not matched to a gene: 13. CDR3 in amino acids: CASSSPGPAGGSSTDTQYF. The DNA of the CDR3 is TGTGCCAGCAGTTCCCCCGGGCCAGCGGGGGGGTCTAGCACAGATACGCAGTATTTT.

The rearrangement joins TRBV19 to TRBJ1-1; tentative D call: TRBD1 (5 bases). V lost 6 bases and J 5 bases, leaving 7 bases between the germline ends. The CDR3 contains 11 residues. Germline assignment: CDR1 LNHDA and CDR2 SQIVND (reference sequence). The chain's CDR3 is CASRHRTEAFF. The CDR3 nucleotides are TGTGCCAGTAGGCACAGGACTGAAGCTTTCTTT.

The chain is built from TRBV7-9 and TRBJ2-7; unclear D gene. This CDR3 contains 16 residues. Germline V gene lookup returns CDR1 SEHNR and CDR2 FQNEAQ (reference sequence). V lost 1 base, J lost 0 bases, and 13 bases lay in between. CDR3 coding DNA: TGTGCCAGCAGCTTAGGTGCGGTTCTAGACTCCTACGAGCAGTACTTC. It specifies CASSLGAVLDSYEQYF.

This rearrangement joins TRBV5-1 to TRBJ1-1; weak D call: TRBD1 (5 bases). The CDR3 covers 15 residues. Trimming took off 0 bases at V and 0 bases at J, with 9 bases between the two ends. CDR1 and CDR2 (germline): SGHRS, YFSETQ. The CDR3 region is CASSLAGLLNTEAFF. CDR3 bases: TGCGCCAGCAGCTTGGCAGGGTTATTGAACACTGAAGCTTTCTTT.

This chain uses TRBV5-6 with TRBJ1-4; D gene unclear. This CDR3 contains 14 residues. The germline V gene has CDR1 SGHDT and CDR2 YYEEEE. Trimming removed 4 bases at V and 4 bases at J, with 11 bases between. Here the CDR3 reads CASSLGHDNEKLFF. The DNA for the CDR3 is TGTGCCAGCAGCCTCGGCCATGATAATGAAAAACTGTTTTTT.

The J gene is TRBJ1-2, the V gene TRBV30; no clear D. Per the germline V gene, CDR1 is GTSNPN and CDR2 is SVGIG (reference sequence). Deletions cut 5 bases from V and 2 bases from J, with 6 bases between. The length of the CDR3 is 11 residues. The CDR3 loop is CAWEYNYGYTF. In DNA form, the CDR3 reads TGTGCCTGGGAATACAACTATGGCTACACCTTC.

The chain joins TRBV19 to TRBJ1-5; 7 nucleotides line up with TRBD1. After removal of 1 base from V and 6 bases from J, the junction contained 6 bases not matched to a gene. The V gene's germline CDR1 is LNHDA and CDR2 SQIVND (reference sequence). This CDR3 contains 15 residues. The CDR3 protein is CASSIGSGGVQPQHF. The CDR3 DNA follows: TGTGCCAGTAGTATAGGATCAGGGGGAGTTCAGCCCCAGCATTTT.

The chain combines TRBV10-3 with TRBJ2-3; D perhaps matches TRBD1 (5 bases). The germline V gene encodes CDR1 ENHRY and CDR2 SYGVKD. This CDR3 contains 14 residues. Trimming left V 0 bases short and J 2 bases short, with 6 bases between. The CDR3 loop reads CAISESTVTDTQYF. In nucleotides, the CDR3 is TGTGCCATCAGTGAGTCGACAGTCACAGATACGCAGTATTTT.